This TCR beta chain comes out of a study of cytomegalovirus exposure and HLA in healthy donors. Study at large: Some 180 million T cells yielded 117 million unique TCR beta sequences in earlier analysis. Study findings and constraints: Later work showed greater clonal expansion in HLA-associated TCR beta chains than in equally common others. The majority of CMV-associated TCR beta chains were reported as apparently HLA-restricted in a later analysis. Productive rates of about 90% or about 30% were seen for most TCR beta V segments in an earlier analysis.

This clone was seen only a few times. Its target is unknown. The CDR3 totals 13 residues. V was pared by 1 base and J by 7 bases, with 10 bases between. The germline V gene has CDR1 SGHTA and CDR2 FQGNSA. Primers included in the PCR were 60 Vbeta and 13 Jbeta primers. Assay: immunoSEQ multiplex PCR; the TCRdb copy retains only in-frame clones and omits some. The sample contains about 200,000 clones, 82% of which appear only once. J is TRBJ1-1 and V is TRBV7-2, with D possibly TRBD1 on 5 matching bases. The receptor was isolated from a boy between 2 and 15 years old in good health and CMV-seronegative. The sequencing sample was made of PBMCs. The DNA of the CDR3 is TGTGCCAGCAGCTTAGTCGGAGGGGTTGAAGCTTTCTTT. It is translated as CASSLVGGVEAFF. Full variable domain (rest looked up from reference TRBV7-2 and TRBJ1-1): GAGVSQSPSNKVTEKGKDVELRCDPISGHTALYWYRQSLGQGLEFLIYFQGNSAPDKSGLPSDRFSAERTGGSVSTLTIQRTQQEDSAVYLCASSLVGGVEAFFGQGTRLTVV.